The rows below give T cell receptor beta chains drawn from one sample of a study of T-cell memory formation after mild COVID-19. TCRdb processed the 5' RACE reads anew with MiXCR; each CDR3 protein has one entry. The sample comprises about 560,000 distinct CDR3 sequences, roughly 20% of which are singletons, and roughly 8.3% rests with the top ten. The specimen sequenced was PBMCs or a T cell subset sorted from them (not recorded which). The receptors were sampled from an adult woman who had mild COVID-19 (a few samples of this study predate the infection). Cell type and time point are not known. Both conserved end residues are part of each CDR3. Fields, in order: D gene, J gene, CDR3 length, clone size, V gene, CDR3 protein, CDR3 DNA. A D gene is named only where the DNA matches it firmly. Not all rows give a size; the values are once, few, many and, for expanded clones, a class.

TRBD2 | TRBJ2-7 | 18 | few | TRBV28 | CASSLGLAGLSQIDEQYF | TGTGCCAGCAGTTTGGGACTAGCGGGGTTATCCCAAATCGACGAGCAGTACTTC
TRBD2 | TRBJ2-1 | 15 | few | TRBV15 | CATSLRTSGRYEQFF | TGTGCCACCAGCCTACGGACTAGCGGGAGATATGAGCAGTTCTTC
. | TRBJ2-5 | 15 | few | TRBV21-1 | CASSKRHLPRETQYF | TGTGCCAGCAGCAAGAGACACCTCCCCAGGGAGACCCAGTACTTC
TRBD1 | TRBJ2-7 | 11 | . | TRBV29-1 | CSRGQAYEQYF | TGCAGCCGGGGACAGGCGTACGAGCAGTACTTC
. | TRBJ2-7 | 14 | few | TRBV7-9 | CASSLGRYSYEQYF | TGTGCCAGCAGCTTAGGCAGGTACTCCTACGAGCAGTACTTC
. | TRBJ1-6 | 16 | few | TRBV4-3 | CASSQGTARINSPLHF | TGCGCCAGCAGCCAAGGGACAGCTCGGATTAATTCACCCCTCCACTTT
TRBD2 | TRBJ2-1 | 14 | . | TRBV14 | CASSLTGLPNEQFF | TGTGCCAGCAGCCTAACGGGACTACCCAATGAGCAGTTCTTC
TRBD2 | TRBJ2-1 | 14 | few | TRBV7-9 | CASSGTSGPNEQFF | TGTGCCAGCAGCGGGACTAGCGGGCCCAATGAGCAGTTCTTC
. | TRBJ1-6 | 15 | few | TRBV7-8 | CASSLDPGDNSPLHF | TGTGCCAGCAGCTTAGATCCAGGGGATAATTCACCCCTCCACTTT
. | TRBJ2-3 | 15 | few | TRBV4-1 | CASSPTVADPDTQYF | TGCGCCAGCAGCCCTACTGTGGCGGACCCAGATACGCAGTATTTT
. | TRBJ2-5 | 12 | many | TRBV3-1 | CASRGEQETQYF | TGTGCCAGCAGGGGAGAACAAGAGACCCAGTACTTC
. | TRBJ2-2 | 15 | few | TRBV24-1 | CATSDFFSNTGELFF | TGTGCCACCAGTGATTTTTTCTCGAACACCGGGGAGCTGTTTTTT
. | TRBJ1-1 | 15 | . | TRBV7-8 | CASSPNRARDTEAFF | TGTGCCAGCAGCCCTAACAGGGCACGGGACACTGAAGCTTTCTTT
TRBD1 | TRBJ1-1 | 15 | . | TRBV20-1 | CRGEQGASLGTEAFF | TGCAGAGGAGAGCAGGGGGCCTCTTTAGGCACTGAAGCTTTCTTT
. | TRBJ2-7 | 13 | once | TRBV9 | CASSEGTNYEQYF | TGTGCCAGCAGCGAGGGTACCAACTACGAGCAGTACTTC
. | TRBJ2-2 | 11 | many | TRBV6-5 | CASRNTGELFF | TGTGCCAGCAGGAACACCGGGGAGCTGTTTTTT
. | TRBJ1-1 | 13 | . | TRBV12-3/TRBV12-4 | CASSLSLQGEAFF | TGTGCCAGCAGTTTATCCCTCCAGGGGGAAGCTTTCTTT
. | TRBJ1-2 | 15 | once | TRBV13 | CASSSIREPFYGYTF | TGTGCCAGCAGCTCCATCAGGGAACCTTTCTATGGCTACACCTTC